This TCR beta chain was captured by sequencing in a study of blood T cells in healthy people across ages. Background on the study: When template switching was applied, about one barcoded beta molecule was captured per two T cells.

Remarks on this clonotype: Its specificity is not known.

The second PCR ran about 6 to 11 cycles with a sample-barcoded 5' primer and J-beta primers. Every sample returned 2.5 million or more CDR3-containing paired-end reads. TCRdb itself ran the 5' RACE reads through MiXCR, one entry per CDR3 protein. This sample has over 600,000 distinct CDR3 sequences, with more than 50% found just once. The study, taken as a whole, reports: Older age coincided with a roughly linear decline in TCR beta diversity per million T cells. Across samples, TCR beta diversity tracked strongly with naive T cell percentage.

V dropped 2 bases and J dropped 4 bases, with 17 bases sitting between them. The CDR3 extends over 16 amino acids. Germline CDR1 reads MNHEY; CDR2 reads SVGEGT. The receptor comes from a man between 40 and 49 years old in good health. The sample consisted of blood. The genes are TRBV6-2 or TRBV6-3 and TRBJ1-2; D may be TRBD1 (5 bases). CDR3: CASSYGNPGLLYGYTF. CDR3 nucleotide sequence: TGTGCCAGCAGTTACGGGAATCCGGGACTCCTCTATGGCTACACCTTC.